This T cell receptor beta chain is from a study of T-cell memory formation after mild COVID-19. Looking at the study overall: TCR clusters showed largely donor specificity.

This clonotype came up a few times. TCRdb reanalysed the 5' RACE reads using MiXCR and keeps one entry per CDR3 protein. The sample includes a few hundred thousand distinct CDR3 sequences, roughly 17% seen only once; the top ten take around a fifth. This CDR3 has 13 residues. Trimming pared 0 bases from V and 8 bases from J, leaving 9 bases between. Germline lookup yields CDR1 SGDLS and CDR2 YYNGEE. The sequence derives from a man between 18 and 35 years old who had mild COVID-19 (a few samples of this study predate the infection). Cell type and time point are not known. V usage is TRBV9 and J usage is TRBJ2-1; the D gene is possibly TRBD2 (6 bases). The sample comprised PBMCs or a T cell subset sorted from them (not recorded which). The CDR3 nucleotides are TGTGCCAGCAGCGTAGGGGGGGTGTATGAGCAGTTCTTC. The encoded protein is CASSVGGVYEQFF.